Listed below are T cell receptor beta chains from one sample, sequenced in a study of shared clonotypes between healthy human individuals. Some clones are missing from TCRdb's copy, which holds only in-frame ones; the method was immunoSEQ multiplex PCR. The table records around 2.1 million clones, 85% to 95% of them present only once. Sequenced input: naive CD8+ T cells from PBMCs. The receptor set was obtained from a man between 18 and 35 years old in good health. Some clones in this sample may be carry-over from other donors' samples. Both conserved end residues are part of each CDR3. Each record gives: V gene, D gene, clone size, J gene, CDR3 protein, CDR3 DNA. The D gene is left open where the match is weak. The size entry is marked missing in some rows and otherwise reads once, few, many or a size class.

TRBV5-1	NA	NA	TRBJ2-2	CASSLLWGRASPGELFF	TGCGCCAGCAGCTTGTTGTGGGGTAGGGCTAGTCCCGGGGAGCTGTTTTTT
TRBV19	NA	NA	TRBJ1-1	CASSIFYTYTEAFF	TGTGCCAGTAGTATTTTTTACACTTATACTGAAGCTTTCTTT
TRBV11-2	NA	NA	TRBJ2-7	CASSYTNSYEQYF	TGTGCCAGCAGCTATACGAACTCCTACGAGCAGTACTTC
TRBV4-1	NA	NA	TRBJ2-1	CASSPDAGYNEQFF	TGCGCCAGCAGCCCCGACGCCGGTTATAATGAGCAGTTCTTC
TRBV2	NA	NA	TRBJ2-7	CASSESWSPLLKQYF	TGTGCCAGCAGTGAATCATGGTCACCGCTTCTGAAGCAGTACTTC
TRBV5-1	NA	once	TRBJ1-1	CASSLAGRGKNTEAFF	TGCGCCAGCAGCTTGGCCGGGCGGGGAAAGAACACTGAAGCTTTCTTT
TRBV16	NA	NA	TRBJ1-2	CASSQSNAGDGYTF	TGTGCCAGCAGCCAATCGAATGCAGGGGATGGCTACACCTTC
TRBV11-2	NA	NA	TRBJ2-1	CASSPTRSNNEQFF	TGTGCCAGCAGCCCCACCCGCTCAAACAATGAGCAGTTCTTC
TRBV27	TRBD1	NA	TRBJ2-7	CASSVTGTYEQYF	TGTGCCAGCAGTGTGACAGGGACCTACGAGCAGTACTTC
TRBV9	NA	NA	TRBJ2-7	CASSVEPGKAYEQYF	TGTGCCAGCAGCGTAGAGCCAGGGAAGGCTTACGAGCAGTACTTC
TRBV29-1	TRBD1	once	TRBJ2-5	CSVNWDRAQTQYF	TGCAGCGTAAATTGGGACAGGGCCCAGACCCAGTACTTC
TRBV27	TRBD2	NA	TRBJ2-3	CASSSLAGVTDTQYF	TGTGCCAGCAGTTCACTAGCGGGAGTCACAGATACGCAGTATTTT
TRBV15	TRBD1	NA	TRBJ1-6	CATSSGQVRINSPLHF	TGTGCCACCAGCAGTGGACAGGTCCGCATCAATTCACCCCTCCACTTT
TRBV5-1	NA	NA	TRBJ2-7	CASSLRQAGEQYF	TGCGCCAGCAGCCTCCGACAGGCGGGCGAGCAGTACTTC